This T cell receptor beta chain was documented in a study of vaccination effects on CD4 cells after COVID-19. Points on this clone: What it binds is unknown.

Under the ViraFEST assay, PBMC were stimulated with viral peptide pools so that antigen-specific CD4+ T cells expanded. Sequencing was performed afterwards. The culture ran for around nine days before CD4+ T cells were isolated. No vaccinee had earlier SARS-CoV-2 infection, and nucleocapsid antibodies were negative. Produced via immunoSEQ multiplex PCR; TCRdb's table is partial and in-frame only. The sample yields about 52,000 clones, 75% to 80% seen once. This CDR3 is 16 amino acids long. CDR1 and CDR2 from the germline V gene are MGHDK and SYGVNS. Trimming left V 6 bases short and J 0 bases short, with 15 bases between.

The chain links TRBV25-1 to TRBJ2-1; no firm D call. The sequencing here drew on CD4+ T cells from PBMCs cultured with HCoV-OC43 spike peptides, taken before COVID-19 vaccination. Subset given: HCoV-OC43 spike overlapping peptide pool stimulation. The sequence came from a human donor who received a COVID-19 vaccine. CDR3 protein: CASSRAPTGSYNEQFF. CDR3 nucleotides: TGTGCCAGCAGCCGAGCCCCGACGGGCTCCTACAATGAGCAGTTCTTC.